The T cell receptor (beta chain) described here comes from a study of T cells in Graves' hyperthyroidism and ophthalmopathy (dated by TCRdb to 2018 to 2020). Regarding the study in general: To identify TCR V-J signatures that set the groups apart, the researchers used a discovery cohort of 90 to 100 patients, made up of about 44 with Graves' ophthalmopathy and 55 to 65 with stable Graves' hyperthyroidism. Prospective prediction of ophthalmopathy was tested in an independent validation cohort consisting of fewer than 20 hyperthyroidism patients and more than 15 patients who later progressed to ophthalmopathy. For training and testing, the 95 to 100 patients in the discovery cohort were randomly divided in a 7:3 ratio. The study also compared thyroid tissue and blood T-cell repertoires from more than five Graves' hyperthyroidism patients. After blood sampling, hyperthyroidism patients were treated with methimazole at a starting dose of 30 mg daily, and ophthalmopathy patients were treated with high-dose intravenous methylprednisolone. The paper describes TCR Vbeta CDR3 sequencing of around 140 peripheral blood samples, made up of 43 ophthalmopathy patients, 70 to 75 hyperthyroidism patients and roughly 17 progressor patients. Study-level results and caveats: No statistical method was used to fix the sample size in advance, and group allocation was not hidden from the investigators. A 13 V-J signature model separated ophthalmopathy from stable hyperthyroidism, with about 88% sensitivity and approximately 81% specificity in cross-validation and 80%/75% in testing. Most expanded thyroid clonotypes (frequency above 0.001) were also detected in blood, suggesting blood repertoires may reflect thyroid immune responses. In validation, the model predicted progression to ophthalmopathy with approximately 69% sensitivity and 72.22% specificity, a median of around 6.6 months before onset.

Amplification of TCR beta CDR3 regions was carried out from RNA transcripts. The first round of RT-PCR for the TCR CDR3 was performed with the HTBI primer set and the Qiagen OneStep RT-PCR kit. Libraries were constructed in a second round of multiplex PCR, after which size selection and purification were carried out. Sequencing of the libraries was done on an Illumina HiSeq2000 using paired-end 100 bp reads. Per the source publication's procedure: SOAPnuke was used to process the raw data, throwing out any read that contained adapters or uncalled bases, had a mean Phred below 15, or lacked an exact constant-primer or identifier match. High-quality paired reads were merged with COPE v1.2.5, and unique nucleotide sequences were defined as clonotypes. MiTCR v1.1 was used to align the clonotypes against IMGT TRBV, TRBD and TRBJ reference segments. The analysis was restricted to V-J combinations with a frequency above 0.0001, which together covered 99.2% of the repertoires. The TCS score was defined as the ratio of F50 (clonal expansion) to E x V (chaos), calculated using BLOSUM62-based TCRdist between CDR3 peptides within each V-J. Welch's t-statistics and random forest reduced fewer than 600 V-J features to fewer than 15, which were used in a naive Bayes classifier (R e1071). Thyroid-blood repertoire similarity was quantified with the Morisita-Horn index. TCRdb applied fastp at Q25 and MiXCR to the public reads, then kept only in-frame beta chains. All rows with the same CDR3 protein become a single entry with the most common DNA and genes. These V and J calls rely on TCRdb rather than the paper's analysis. Within this sample are hundreds of thousands of distinct CDR3 sequences, with 45% of them counted one time only. The leading ten clones occupy less than 9.5% of the sample.

The junction carries 9 bases between V and J, which are trimmed by 1 base and 6 bases respectively. From its cysteine to its phenylalanine, the CDR3 spans 14 amino acids. The sequence is cut down to CDR3 DNA, 42 bases in frame from base 1. The germline V gene (reference sequence) yields LNHDA for CDR1 and SQIVND for CDR2. The study excluded patients with uncontrolled infections, other autoimmune diseases, pregnancy or lactation. Diagnoses relied on clinical symptoms, serum thyroxine and TRAb, thyroid ultrasound and orbital computed tomography. Total RNA was extracted using Trizol reagent, and RNA quality was assessed on an Agilent 2100 Bioanalyzer. About this clonotype: Its antigen is still unknown. Qualities for individual bases were not recorded, and no much larger clone is one base off.

Sample: peripheral blood or thyroid tissue (not recorded which). This chain is built from TRBV19 and TRBJ1-4; the D segment could be TRBD1, given 6 matching bases. This clonotype was sampled from an adult man with Graves' disease, either hyperthyroidism or ophthalmopathy (not recorded which). The CDR3 in this case is CASSIGTADEKLFF. The bases read TGTGCCAGTAGTATAGGGACAGCGGATGAAAAACTGTTTTTT. Reference TRBV19 and TRBJ1-4 proteins supply the regions before and after the CDR3; the full variable domain is: DGGITQSPKYLFRKEGQNVTLSCEQNLNHDAMYWYRQDPGQGLRLIYYSQIVNDFQKGDIAEGYSVSREKKESFPLTVTSAQKNPTAFYLCASSIGTADEKLFFGSGTQLSVL.